This paragraph reports one T cell receptor (beta chain). This clonotype appeared many times. The specificity of this receptor is unknown. No clone much larger than this one lies a single base away; base qualities are absent. This sample is drawn from a study of spatial heterogeneity in lung cancer (dated by TCRdb to the late 2010s). Notes on the research overall: Beta-chain transcripts were consistently detected in greater numbers than alpha-chain transcripts, which likely reflected higher beta-chain transcript abundance. In the raw uncorrected reads, each unique combination of TCR and UMI appeared more than ten times on average. The study quantitatively compared TCR alpha and beta repertoires across multiple tumor regions, matched nontumor lung and blood in non-small cell lung cancer. Nonsynonymous mutation counts, determined by whole-exome sequencing of tumor tissue, were related to TCR repertoire features. Both alpha and beta chains were TCR-sequenced in hundreds of tumor regions, around 65 matched nontumor lung samples and over 55 PBMC samples obtained at surgery.

The trim is 0 bases for V and 7 bases for J, with a gap of 13 bases between the germline ends. The CDR3 sequence holds 15 residues, the cysteine and phenylalanine included. The retained sequence is limited to the CDR3, 45 bases, with the frame set at the first base. The germline V gene provides CDR1 MNHEY and CDR2 SVGEGT. What the study reported, not specific to this receptor: Confirming at a functional level the hypothesis that regional TCRs recognize regional mutations was considered to require additional single-cell paired TCR alpha and beta sequencing. Ubiquitous expanded tumor TCRs showed up in blood more often at tumor resection than at routine follow-up.

In light of the paper, this sample's time point label describes: sample taken at primary tumor resection. For TCR sequencing, whole RNA was extracted from tumor and nontumor lung tissue, or from cryopreserved PBMC samples, and no cell sorting was done. The donors were more than 60 patients from the lung TRACERx cohort who had early-stage, untreated non-small cell lung cancer. Only patients for whom sufficient RNA was available from at least two tumor regions were selected for TCR sequencing. Library method: 5' RACE. These reads were obtained on a NextSeq 500. To allow correction of PCR and sequencing errors, the TCR library protocol tagged every TCR cDNA molecule with a unique molecular identifier. As for how the authors treated the data: Decombinator tools were used for TCR identification, UMI-based error correction and CDR3 extraction. TCRs above a frequency of 2 per 1,000, corresponding to the top 1% of the tumor frequency distribution, were defined as expanded. Renyi diversity was calculated using the R vegan package after each repertoire was subsampled 100 times to 5,000 TCRs. CDR3 similarity networks were built from amino acid triplet string-kernel similarity, with CDR3s being connected when pairwise similarity was above 0.82. Starting from the raw public reads, TCRdb applied fastp trimming at Q25, assembled clones with MiXCR and retained in-frame beta chains. Rows matching on CDR3 protein sequence are summarized as one entry with the most common DNA and genes. These V and J calls originate from TCRdb's pipeline instead of the authors' own analysis. The sample table contains about 14,000 distinct CDR3 sequences; only one count was recorded for over 9.5% of them. The leading ten clones occupy around 29% of the sample.

The chain couples TRBV6-2 or TRBV6-3 to TRBJ1-5; the D gene remains uncertain. The source is a male donor with early-stage non-small cell lung cancer. Sequenced here: PBMCs, sampled at surgery. In nucleotides, the sequence is TGTGCCAGCAGTTACTCCCACACGAAGATCCAGCCCCAGCATTTT. Its protein is CASSYSHTKIQPQHF.